The 19 T cell receptor beta chains listed next were all sequenced from one sample in a study of T cell changes during pregnancy in multiple sclerosis. The table came from immunoSEQ multiplex PCR; TCRdb's copy has only in-frame clones and leaves some out. This table holds around 38,000 clones, more than 85% found once. Here the sequenced sample was CD8+ T cells from peripheral blood mononuclear cells, taken in the third trimester of pregnancy. The receptor set was obtained from a female donor with multiple sclerosis, enrolled in a pregnancy study.

The genes are TRBV7-9 and TRBJ2-3, with TRBD2 as a possible D gene (6 bases). V was clipped by 1 base and J by 0 bases, with 11 bases between them. This CDR3 contains 16 residues. Per germline, CDR1 SEHNR and CDR2 FQNEAQ (reference sequence). For the CDR3, the DNA is TGTGCCAGCAGCTTAGAAGGAGGGAGAAGCACAGATACGCAGTATTTT. Encoded protein: CASSLEGGRSTDTQYF.

The table lists this clone with a count of one. The rearrangement joins TRBV5-3 to TRBJ1-2, with 8 bases fitting TRBD1. TRBV5-3 is sorted into the ORF group, with uncertain function. The CDR3 loop spans 12 amino acids. Losses at the gene ends were 3 bases for V and 10 bases for J; bases not matched to a gene: 5. In DNA form, the CDR3 reads TGTGCCAGAAGCTCGAAGACAGGGGACTACACCTTC. It translates to CARSSKTGDYTF.

The chain links TRBV7-9 to TRBJ2-5, with D maybe TRBD1 (5 bases). In germline, CDR1 is SEHNR, CDR2 FQNEAQ (reference sequence). With 4 bases removed from V and 7 bases from J, the gap between germline ends came to 16 bases. The CDR3 runs 14 residues. In nucleotides, the CDR3 is TGTGCCAGCAGCTCCCCAACAGGCGAACGGACCCAGTACTTC. This translates into CASSSPTGERTQYF.

The rearrangement joins TRBV29-1 to TRBJ2-1, with 10 positions matching TRBD2. Germline CDR1 reads SQVTM; CDR2 reads ANQGSEA. V was pared by 0 bases and J by 2 bases, with 4 bases of the junction left unmatched. CDR3 length equals 16 residues. As DNA, the CDR3 is TGCAGCGTTGAAGAGATAGCGGGAGGAGCCTACAATGAGCAGTTCTTC. Its protein is CSVEEIAGGAYNEQFF.

This sequence joins TRBV19 and TRBJ2-3; D is possibly TRBD1 (6 bases). V was clipped by 4 bases and J by 0 bases, with 11 bases between them. The CDR3 has 15 residues. From germline, CDR1 is LNHDA and CDR2 SQIVND (reference sequence). In DNA form, the CDR3 reads TGTGCCAGTAGTAGACGGACAGACAGCACAGATACGCAGTATTTT. Protein: CASSRRTDSTDTQYF.

This chain uses TRBV27 with TRBJ2-7; a weak D match, TRBD1 (5 bases). Germline V gene data show CDR1 as MNHEY and CDR2 as SMNVEV (reference sequence). V was shortened by 2 bases and J by 0 bases, with 8 bases between the two germline ends. The CDR3 runs to 14 residues. The CDR3, as DNA: TGTGCCAGCAGTTTAGGGGCAGGCTCCTACGAGCAGTACTTC. Encoded protein: CASSLGAGSYEQYF.

The V call is TRBV29-1, the J call TRBJ1-2; a possible D gene is TRBD1 (5 bases). Trimming left V 5 bases short and J 6 bases short, with 25 bases between. This CDR3 is built from 16 residues. Germline V gene sequence: CDR1 SQVTM, CDR2 ANQGSEA. The CDR3 protein is CSVLIPLRTLRDGYTF. The CDR3 coding sequence is TGCAGCGTTCTTATCCCCCTCCGGACACTCCGGGATGGCTACACCTTC.

The rearrangement joins TRBV6-4 to TRBJ2-1; 11 positions agree with TRBD1. V was clipped by 0 bases and J by 7 bases; unmatched bases: 5. Germline CDR1 is MRHNA and CDR2 is SNTAGT. CDR3 size: 16 residues. The CDR3 sequence is CASSDSEGTGGNEQFF. The CDR3 coding sequence is TGTGCCAGCAGTGACTCTGAAGGGACAGGGGGAAATGAGCAGTTCTTC.

The chain joins TRBV29-1 to TRBJ1-3; D gene ambiguous. Trimming cost V 0 bases and J 9 bases, with 6 bases left between them. The CDR3 has 11 amino acids. Germline CDR1 is SQVTM and CDR2 is ANQGSEA. The CDR3 sequence: CSVEDSSTIYF. Here the CDR3 DNA reads TGCAGCGTTGAAGATTCGTCCACCATATATTTT.

There are a few counts of this clone. The gene calls are TRBV5-1 and TRBJ2-7; tentative D call: TRBD2 (6 bases). In germline, CDR1 is SGHRS, CDR2 YFSETQ. The V end lost 3 bases, the J end lost 0 bases, and 13 bases lay between the germline ends. There are 15 residues in the CDR3. The CDR3 bases are TGCGCCAGCAGCTGGAGGGACGGCAGCTCCTACGAGCAGTACTTC. Its protein product is CASSWRDGSSYEQYF.

The chain's CDR3 is CASSQVGFYNEQFF. The CDR3 coding sequence is TGTGCCAGCAGCCAAGTCGGGTTCTACAATGAGCAGTTCTTC. The chain combines TRBV14 with TRBJ2-1; D uncertain. This CDR3 comprises 14 residues. Trimming took 1 base from V and 3 from J, leaving 7 bases between them. CDR1 is SGHDN, CDR2 FVKESK, per germline.

The V call is TRBV5-8, the J call TRBJ2-5; D unresolved. The CDR3 is 14 amino acids. The germline V and J ends were trimmed by 1 base and 2 bases, with 9 bases remaining between them. CDR1 and CDR2 from the germline V gene are SGHTS and YDEGEE. The CDR3 nucleotides read TGTGCCAGCAGCTTGTTTACAGAGCAAGAGACCCAGTACTTC. As protein: CASSLFTEQETQYF.

The V gene is TRBV27, the J gene TRBJ1-1; 7 bases map to TRBD1. The V gene's germline CDR1 is MNHEY and CDR2 SMNVEV (reference sequence). The CDR3 is 16 residues long. V shed 7 bases and J 0 bases; nucleotides not matched to a gene: 11. CDR3 DNA: TGTGCCAGCATCCCATTCCCGGGACAGATGAACACTGAAGCTTTCTTT. Amino acids: CASIPFPGQMNTEAFF.

The chain's CDR3 is CASSSGRDTDTQYF. CDR3 DNA: TGTGCCAGCAGCTCTGGGCGGGACACAGATACGCAGTATTTT. The chain carries TRBV6-6 and TRBJ2-3; D might be TRBD2 (6 bases). Trimming stripped 6 bases from V and 2 bases from J, with 12 bases between. The length of the CDR3 is 14 residues. Germline-derived CDR1 and CDR2 are MNHNY and SVGAGI (reference sequence).

This clone was seen only once. The chain links TRBV12-2 to TRBJ2-7; no DNA check was done on the table's D call, TRBD2. TRBV12-2 is designated a pseudogene. CDR3 length: 17 amino acids. CDR3 sequence: CASREKPAGVGSDEQYF. As DNA, the CDR3 is TGTGCAAGTCGCGAGAAGCCCGCGGGAGTAGGTAGCGACGAGCAGTACTTC.

This chain links TRBV4-3 with TRBJ1-2; no clear D gene. The CDR3 length is 15 residues. Germline V lookup: CDR1 LGHNA, CDR2 YSLEER. V gave up 0 bases and J gave up 8 bases, with 16 bases separating them. The CDR3 reads CASSQDLADSSGYTF. CDR3 DNA sequence: TGCGCCAGCAGCCAAGATTTGGCAGACTCCTCAGGCTACACCTTC.

The chain combines TRBV15 with TRBJ1-1; 7 nucleotides match TRBD1. V trimming: 0 bases; J trimming: 1 base; junction bases outside the gene matches: 2. The CDR3 has 15 residues. The germline gives CDR1 LNHNV, CDR2 YYDKDF (reference sequence). CDR3 amino acids: CATSRDPGGNTEAFF. The DNA of the CDR3 is TGTGCCACCAGCAGAGATCCAGGGGGGAACACTGAAGCTTTCTTT.

The chain employs TRBV19 and TRBJ2-1, with a tentative D call TRBD2 (5 bases). V lost 11 bases and J lost 9, with 20 bases in between. Per germline, CDR1 LNHDA and CDR2 SQIVND (reference sequence). The CDR3 consists of 13 residues. The DNA for the CDR3 is TGTGCCTCGGGCGTAGCGCAGCTCAGTGAGCAGTTCTTC. This encodes CASGVAQLSEQFF.

The table lists this clone with many counts. The J gene is TRBJ2-7, the V gene TRBV7-2; tentatively, D is TRBD1 (6 bases). V lost 5 bases to trimming and J lost 3 bases, with 14 bases between them. The V gene's germline CDR1 is SGHTA and CDR2 FQGNSA. The CDR3 has 14 residues. CDR3: CASSPDRYYYEQYF. CDR3 DNA sequence: TGTGCCAGCAGCCCAGACAGGTACTACTACGAGCAGTACTTC.